What follows is one T cell receptor beta chain and its context. The antigen is not known. This sample was taken from a study of T cell responses to AZD1222 COVID-19 vaccine. As for the study in general: Researchers grouped second doses given at about 4 or about 12 weeks into one pool. Findings and caveats of the study: Across spike, vaccine-associated CD4 TCRs were found, dominant at 160-218 and 743-854. Unmutated variant regions are reportedly the target of nearly half of TCRs that are spike-specific.

Profiled with immunoSEQ multiplex PCR; TCRdb holds only in-frame clones, not every one. Of fewer than 250,000 clones in the sample, 85% to 95% were seen once. The V end lost 0 bases, the J end lost 11 bases, and 14 bases lay between the germline ends. Germline values: CDR1 SGHTS, CDR2 YDEGEE. CDR3 length equals 13 residues. This specimen was peripheral blood, taken on day 0 of AZD1222 vaccination. V usage is TRBV5-8 and J usage is TRBJ1-1; D uncertain. The source is an adult in good health. The CDR3: CASSLGLLGWAFF. CDR3 in DNA: TGTGCCAGCAGCTTGGGCCTCCTAGGTTGGGCTTTCTTT.